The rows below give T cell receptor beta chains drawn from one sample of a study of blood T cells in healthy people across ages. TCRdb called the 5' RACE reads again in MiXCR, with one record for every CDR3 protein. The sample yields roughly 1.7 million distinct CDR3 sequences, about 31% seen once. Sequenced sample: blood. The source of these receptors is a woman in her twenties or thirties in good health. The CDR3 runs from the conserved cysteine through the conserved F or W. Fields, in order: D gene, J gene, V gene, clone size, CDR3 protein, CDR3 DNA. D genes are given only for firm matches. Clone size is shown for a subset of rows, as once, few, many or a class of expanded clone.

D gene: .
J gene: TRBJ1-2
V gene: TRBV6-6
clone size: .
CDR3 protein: CASRDTQGYGYTF
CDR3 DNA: TGTGCCAGCAGGGACACTCAGGGGTATGGCTACACCTTC

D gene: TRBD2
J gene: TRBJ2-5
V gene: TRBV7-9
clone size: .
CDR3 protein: CASRVLAGVWETQYF
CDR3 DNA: TGTGCCAGCAGAGTACTAGCGGGAGTATGGGAGACCCAGTACTTC

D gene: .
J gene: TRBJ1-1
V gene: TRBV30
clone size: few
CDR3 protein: CAWSQYRRTEAFF
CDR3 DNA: TGTGCCTGGAGTCAATACAGGAGAACTGAAGCTTTCTTT

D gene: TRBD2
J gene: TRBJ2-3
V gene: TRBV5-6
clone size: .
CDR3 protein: CASSRRTSGETDTQYF
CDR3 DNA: TGTGCCAGCAGCCGCCGGACTAGCGGGGAGACAGATACGCAGTATTTT

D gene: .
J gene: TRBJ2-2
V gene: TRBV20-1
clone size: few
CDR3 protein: CSARVIGTANTGELFF
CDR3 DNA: TGCAGTGCTAGGGTAATAGGGACGGCGAACACCGGGGAGCTGTTTTTT

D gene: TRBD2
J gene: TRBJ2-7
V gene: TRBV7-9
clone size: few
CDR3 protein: CASSAALAGGYEQYF
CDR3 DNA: TGTGCCAGCAGCGCAGCGCTAGCGGGGGGGTACGAGCAGTACTTC

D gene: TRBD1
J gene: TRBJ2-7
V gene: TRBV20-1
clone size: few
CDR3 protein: CSASPHGQGAREQYF
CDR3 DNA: TGCAGTGCTAGCCCCCATGGACAGGGGGCGAGGGAGCAGTACTTC

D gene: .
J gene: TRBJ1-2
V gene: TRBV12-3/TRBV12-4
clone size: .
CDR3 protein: CASSLTGVADYTF
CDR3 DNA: TGTGCCAGCAGTTTAACCGGCGTCGCGGACTACACCTTC

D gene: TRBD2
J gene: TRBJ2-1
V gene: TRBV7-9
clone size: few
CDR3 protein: CATRGAGSYNEQFF
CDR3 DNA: TGTGCCACGAGAGGAGCGGGATCCTACAATGAGCAGTTCTTC

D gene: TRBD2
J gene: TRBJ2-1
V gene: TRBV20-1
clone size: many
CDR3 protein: CSARLAGGHEQFF
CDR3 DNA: TGCAGTGCTAGACTAGCGGGGGGGCATGAGCAGTTCTTC

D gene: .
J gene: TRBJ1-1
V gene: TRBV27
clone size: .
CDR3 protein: CASSLLGQRYTEAFF
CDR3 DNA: TGTGCCAGCAGTTTATTGGGGCAGAGGTACACTGAAGCTTTCTTT

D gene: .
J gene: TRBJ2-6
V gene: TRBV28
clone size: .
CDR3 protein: CASLDGGTLSGANVLTF
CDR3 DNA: TGTGCCAGCCTGGACGGAGGTACCCTCTCTGGGGCCAACGTCCTGACTTTC

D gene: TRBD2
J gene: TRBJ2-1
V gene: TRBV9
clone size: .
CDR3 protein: CASSTQPSGGSYNEQFF
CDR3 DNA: TGTGCCAGCAGCACGCAGCCTAGCGGGGGGTCCTACAATGAGCAGTTCTTC

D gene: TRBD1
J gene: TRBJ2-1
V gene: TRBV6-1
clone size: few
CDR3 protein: CASSEVVGTGDNEQFF
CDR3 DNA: TGTGCCAGCAGTGAAGTGGTTGGGACAGGGGACAATGAGCAGTTCTTC

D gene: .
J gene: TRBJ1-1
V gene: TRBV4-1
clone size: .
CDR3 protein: CASSRQEGGTEAFF
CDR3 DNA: TGCGCCAGCAGCCGACAAGAGGGAGGGACTGAAGCTTTCTTT

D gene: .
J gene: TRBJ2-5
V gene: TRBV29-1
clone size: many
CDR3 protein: CSVVEGAETQYF
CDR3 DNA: TGCAGCGTTGTTGAGGGAGCAGAGACCCAGTACTTC

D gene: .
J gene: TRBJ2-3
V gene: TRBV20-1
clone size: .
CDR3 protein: CSARDWGKDTQYF
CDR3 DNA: TGCAGTGCTAGAGATTGGGGGAAAGATACGCAGTATTTT

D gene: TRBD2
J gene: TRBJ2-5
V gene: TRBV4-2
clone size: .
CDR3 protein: CASSQMLGLAGRVVETQYF
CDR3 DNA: TGTGCCAGCAGCCAGATGCTCGGACTAGCGGGAAGAGTTGTGGAGACCCAGTACTTC

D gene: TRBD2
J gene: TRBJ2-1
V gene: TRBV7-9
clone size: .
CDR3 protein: CASSLILAGDDEQFF
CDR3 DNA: TGTGCCAGCAGCTTAATCCTAGCGGGAGATGATGAGCAGTTCTTC

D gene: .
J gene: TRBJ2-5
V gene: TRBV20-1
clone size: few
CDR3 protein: CSAREIEWPQETQYF
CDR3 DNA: TGCAGTGCTAGGGAGATCGAGTGGCCCCAAGAGACCCAGTACTTC

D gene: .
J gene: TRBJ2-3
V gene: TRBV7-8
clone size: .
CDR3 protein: CTSSHRSPTDTQYF
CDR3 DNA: TGTACCAGCAGCCACAGATCTCCGACAGATACGCAGTATTTT

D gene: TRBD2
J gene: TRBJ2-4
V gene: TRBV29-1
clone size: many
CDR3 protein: CSVWMGLAGDAAKNIQYF
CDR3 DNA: TGCAGCGTCTGGATGGGCCTAGCGGGAGATGCAGCCAAAAACATTCAGTACTTC

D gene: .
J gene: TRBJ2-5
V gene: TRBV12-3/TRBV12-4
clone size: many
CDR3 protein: CASSSGTKGGSQYF
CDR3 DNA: TGTGCCAGCAGTTCCGGGACCAAAGGCGGCTCCCAGTACTTC

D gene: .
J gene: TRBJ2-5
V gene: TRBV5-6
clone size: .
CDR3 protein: CASSLTFPVQETQYF
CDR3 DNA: TGTGCCAGCAGCTTGACGTTCCCGGTCCAAGAGACCCAGTACTTC

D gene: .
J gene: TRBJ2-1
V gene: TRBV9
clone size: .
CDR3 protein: CASSVDRDPPNEQFF
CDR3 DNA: TGTGCCAGCAGCGTAGATAGGGATCCTCCCAATGAGCAGTTCTTC

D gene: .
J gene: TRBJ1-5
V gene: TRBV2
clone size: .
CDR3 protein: CASSVFREAGQPQHF
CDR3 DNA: TGTGCCAGCAGTGTGTTCAGGGAGGCAGGGCAGCCCCAGCATTTT

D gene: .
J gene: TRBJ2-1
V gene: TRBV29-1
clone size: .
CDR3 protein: CSAERVPVNNEQFF
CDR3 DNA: TGCAGCGCTGAGCGGGTGCCAGTAAACAATGAGCAGTTCTTC

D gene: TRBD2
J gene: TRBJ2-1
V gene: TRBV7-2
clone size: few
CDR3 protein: CASSQAGLAEPGDEQFF
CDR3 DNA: TGTGCCAGCAGCCAGGCGGGACTAGCGGAGCCAGGGGATGAGCAGTTCTTC

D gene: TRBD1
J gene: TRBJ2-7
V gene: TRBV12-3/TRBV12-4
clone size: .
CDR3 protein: CARSYPGTGSSYEQYF
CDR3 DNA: TGTGCCCGCAGTTACCCAGGGACAGGGAGCTCCTACGAGCAGTACTTC

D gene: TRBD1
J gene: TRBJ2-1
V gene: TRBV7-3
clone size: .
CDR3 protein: CASSSNRGPHRSSYNEQFF
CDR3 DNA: TGTGCCAGCAGCTCCAACAGGGGGCCCCACCGGAGCTCCTACAATGAGCAGTTCTTC

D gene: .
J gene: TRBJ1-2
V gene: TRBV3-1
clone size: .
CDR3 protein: CACSQDGRGTF
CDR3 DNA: TGTGCCTGCAGCCAAGATGGCCGAGGCACCTTC

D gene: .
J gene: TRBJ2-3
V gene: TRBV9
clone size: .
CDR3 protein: CASSGSVRDLSTDTQYF
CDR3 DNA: TGTGCCAGCAGTGGTTCTGTCCGGGACTTAAGCACAGATACGCAGTATTTT

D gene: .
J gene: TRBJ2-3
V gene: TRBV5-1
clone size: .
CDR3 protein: CASGATDAQYF
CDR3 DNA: TGCGCCAGCGGGGCCACAGATGCGCAGTATTTT

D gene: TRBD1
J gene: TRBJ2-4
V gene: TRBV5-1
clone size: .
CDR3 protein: CASSVGGEDIQYF
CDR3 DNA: TGCGCCAGCAGCGTAGGGGGCGAAGACATTCAGTACTTC

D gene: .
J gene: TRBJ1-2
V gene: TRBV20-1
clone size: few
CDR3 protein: CSGLQGGVNYGYTF
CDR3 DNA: TGCAGCGGACTCCAGGGCGGCGTTAACTATGGCTACACCTTC

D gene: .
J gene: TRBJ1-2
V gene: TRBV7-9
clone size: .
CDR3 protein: CASSLVETEAYGYTF
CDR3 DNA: TGTGCCAGCAGCTTAGTAGAGACAGAGGCATATGGCTACACCTTC

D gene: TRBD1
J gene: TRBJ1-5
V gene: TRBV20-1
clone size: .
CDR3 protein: CSAYDRGTTYSNQPQHF
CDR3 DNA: TGCAGTGCTTACGACAGGGGGACTACTTATAGCAATCAGCCCCAGCATTTT

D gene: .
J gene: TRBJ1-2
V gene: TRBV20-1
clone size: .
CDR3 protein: CSASEGNRYGYTF
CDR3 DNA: TGCAGTGCTAGTGAGGGTAATCGCTATGGCTACACCTTC

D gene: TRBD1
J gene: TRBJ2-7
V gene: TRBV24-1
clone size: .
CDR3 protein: CATRGGQQDYEQYF
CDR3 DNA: TGTGCCACCAGAGGGGGACAGCAAGATTACGAGCAGTACTTC

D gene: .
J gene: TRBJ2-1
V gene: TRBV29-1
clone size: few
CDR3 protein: CSVGGTLNNEQFF
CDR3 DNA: TGCAGCGTTGGAGGAACACTTAACAATGAGCAGTTCTTC

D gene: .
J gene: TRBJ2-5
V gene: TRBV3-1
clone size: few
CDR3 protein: CASSAELGRLETQYF
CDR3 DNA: TGTGCCAGCAGCGCGGAATTGGGGCGGCTGGAGACCCAGTACTTC

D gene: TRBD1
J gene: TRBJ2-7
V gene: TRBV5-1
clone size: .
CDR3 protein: CASSLGDRNEQYF
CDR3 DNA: TGCGCCAGCAGCTTGGGGGACAGGAACGAGCAGTACTTC

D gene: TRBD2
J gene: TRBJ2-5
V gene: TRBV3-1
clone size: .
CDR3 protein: CASSKDQRGGPETQYF
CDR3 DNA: TGTGCCAGCAGCAAGGACCAGCGGGGGGGCCCAGAGACCCAGTACTTC

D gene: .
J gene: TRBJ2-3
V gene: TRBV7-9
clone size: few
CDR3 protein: CASSPRGIDTDTQYF
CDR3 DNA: TGTGCCAGCAGCCCCCGAGGTATCGACACAGATACGCAGTATTTT

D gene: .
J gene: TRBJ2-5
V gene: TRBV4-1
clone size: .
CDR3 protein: CASSQDVGVAKETQYF
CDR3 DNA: TGCGCCAGCAGCCAAGATGTGGGGGTCGCGAAAGAGACCCAGTACTTC

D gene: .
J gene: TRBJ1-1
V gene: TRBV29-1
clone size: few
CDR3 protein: CSVEAQNTEAFF
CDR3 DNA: TGCAGCGTTGAGGCTCAAAACACTGAAGCTTTCTTT

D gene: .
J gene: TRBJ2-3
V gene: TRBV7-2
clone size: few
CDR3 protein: CASSFVLEDTQYF
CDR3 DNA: TGTGCCAGCAGCTTTGTACTCGAAGATACGCAGTATTTT

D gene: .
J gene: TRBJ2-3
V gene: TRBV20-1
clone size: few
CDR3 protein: CSARGGGLDTQYF
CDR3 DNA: TGCAGTGCTAGAGGGGGTGGCCTTGATACGCAGTATTTT